The entry below gives a single T cell receptor (beta chain) sequence along with its context. Its antigen remains unidentified. Described time point: cycle 4 day 1 (C4D1), after six to seven weeks of nivolumab. Exposure to brentuximab vedotin varied, and each patient had relapsed following autologous stem cell transplantation. Under best response, outcomes were complete response, partial response or progressive disease. Produced via immunoSEQ multiplex PCR; TCRdb's table is partial and in-frame only. The sample records 57,000 or so clones, approximately 90% being singletons. This sample is drawn from a study of PD-1 blockade in classical Hodgkin lymphoma. The overall study: On a schedule of every 2 weeks, patients received nivolumab 3 mg/kg intravenously.

Study results and caveats: Sources of repertoire differences remain undefined, possibly disease activity or prior therapy. Complete responders' baseline diversity resembled that of newly diagnosed patients.

This CDR3 region has 14 residues. Trimming shortened V by 4 bases and J by 3 bases, and 11 bases separated the two germline ends. Germline lookup yields CDR1 SGHRS and CDR2 YFSETQ. This TCR was sampled from a human donor with classical Hodgkin lymphoma. The rearrangement uses TRBV5-1 and TRBJ1-3; D not certain. Sequenced material: peripheral blood mononuclear cells (PBMCs), taken before the fourth cycle of nivolumab. In DNA form, the CDR3 reads TGCGCCAGCAGCCCCGCATCAGGTGGAAACACCATATATTTT. Protein product: CASSPASGGNTIYF.